These 17 T cell receptor beta chains share one sample of origin, sequenced in a study of PD-1 blockade in classical Hodgkin lymphoma (dated by TCRdb to about 2020). Library prep was done by the immunoSEQ multiplex PCR assay. The immuneACCESS repertoire file appears here via TCRdb, limited to in-frame rearrangements. These files lack a portion of the clones; in checked studies, under half of the deficit traces to unresolved V genes, and the cause of the others is not known. The sample table shows roughly 28,000 clones, and 70% are seen once. The leading ten clones occupy about 26% of the sample. The time point label, as the study defines it: cycle 2 day 1 (C2D1) of nivolumab. All trial patients had relapsed after autologous stem cell transplantation, with cohorts A, B and C differing in prior brentuximab vedotin exposure. Sequences were derived from peripheral blood mononuclear cells (PBMCs), sampled before the second cycle of nivolumab. The origin of the receptors is a human donor with classical Hodgkin lymphoma.

This chain connects TRBV4-1 to TRBJ1-3; 7 nucleotides align to TRBD1. Germline loops: CDR1 MGHRA, CDR2 YSYEKL. J lost 2 bases, V lost 0 bases, and 7 bases had no gene match. The CDR3 has 17 amino acids. CDR3 residues: CASSQDRGLGAGNTIYF. Written as DNA, the CDR3 is TGCGCCAGCAGCCAAGATAGGGGGCTAGGCGCTGGAAACACCATATATTTT.

The chain uses TRBV28 and TRBJ1-5; D gene uncertain. The CDR3 has 13 residues. V was trimmed by 7 bases and J by 6 bases, leaving 13 bases between them. In germline, CDR1 is MDHEN, CDR2 SYDVKM. The CDR3 DNA reads as TGTGCCAGCAACGACTTTTTTGGTCAGCCCCAGCATTTT. This sequence encodes CASNDFFGQPQHF.

This chain links TRBV6-5 with TRBJ2-5; D possibly matches TRBD1 or TRBD2 (5 bases each). The J call could be wrong; TRBJ2-7 is a better fit for the DNA end. The CDR3 runs 14 residues. Germline V gene sequence: CDR1 MNHEY, CDR2 SVGAGI. Here the CDR3 DNA reads TGTGCCAGCAGTTACGAGGGACCACCCTACGAGCAGTACTTC. This translates into CASSYEGPPYEQYF.

For the CDR3, the DNA is TGTGCCAGTAGAAACCTCGGGGACAGACTCAATGAGCAGTTCTTC. Amino acids: CASRNLGDRLNEQFF. This chain joins TRBV19 and TRBJ2-1, with TRBD1 matching over 7 bases. V lost 6 bases and J lost 6; bases outside the gene matches: 11. There are 15 residues in the CDR3. Germline V gives CDR1 LNHDA, CDR2 SQIVND (reference sequence).

The chain carries TRBV19 and TRBJ2-6; D is uncertain. The CDR3 loop spans 16 amino acids. Germline loops: CDR1 LNHDA, CDR2 SQIVND (reference sequence). Trimming pared 0 bases from V and 0 bases from J, leaving 6 bases between. CDR3 coding DNA: TGTGCCAGTAGTATAGATTCTAGCTCTGGGGCCAACGTCCTGACTTTC. Encoded protein: CASSIDSSSGANVLTF.

The DNA for the CDR3 is TGTGCCAGCAGTTATCAGGGATACACTGAAGCTTTCTTT. It specifies CASSYQGYTEAFF. The chain links TRBV6-5 to TRBJ1-1; tentative D call: TRBD1 (5 bases). This CDR3 has 13 residues. V was trimmed by 3 bases and J by 3 bases, leaving 8 bases between them. Germline CDR1 MNHEY, CDR2 SVGAGI.

In the case of this clone: The sample holds other DNA sequences that translate to the same CDR3. V is TRBV5-1 and J is TRBJ2-3, with 9 bases matching TRBD2. After removal of 0 bases from V and 5 bases from J, the junction contained 7 bases not matched to a gene. CDR1 and CDR2 (germline): SGHRS, YFSETQ. CDR3 length: 16 amino acids. DNA for the CDR3: TGCGCCAGCAGCTTGGGCCTCGCGGGGGGGCAAGATACGCAGTATTTT. This encodes CASSLGLAGGQDTQYF. Using reference TRBV5-1 and TRBJ2-3 for the parts outside the CDR3, the full variable domain is KAGVTQTPRYLIKTRGQQVTLSCSPISGHRSVSWYQQTPGQGLQFLFEYFSETQRNKGNFPGRFSGRQFSNSRSEMNVSTLELGDSALYLCASSLGLAGGQDTQYFGPGTRLTVL.

The CDR3, as DNA: TGTGCCAGCAGTTTTGGGGAGCGGCAGCCCCAGCATTTT. Its protein is CASSFGERQPQHF. This sequence joins TRBV28 and TRBJ1-5, with D unresolved. V was cut by 3 bases and J by 7 bases, with 10 bases left in between. This CDR3 region has 13 residues. Germline CDR1 MDHEN, CDR2 SYDVKM.

The rearrangement links TRBV27 to TRBJ2-5; the D gene is possibly TRBD2 (6 bases). Germline V gene lookup returns CDR1 MNHEY and CDR2 SMNVEV (reference sequence). Trimming took 5 bases from V and 2 from J, leaving 9 bases between them. This CDR3 has 13 residues. The CDR3, as DNA: TGTGCCAGCAGTCCGGACTATCAAGAGACCCAGTACTTC. As protein: CASSPDYQETQYF.

This clone was counted a few times. This rearrangement joins TRBV5-6 to TRBJ1-5; D uncertain. Per the germline V gene, CDR1 is SGHDT and CDR2 is YYEEEE. The CDR3 runs to 12 residues. V lost 0 bases to trimming and J lost 7 bases, with 5 bases between them. CDR3 DNA: TGTGCCAGCAGCTTGGCCGGGCAGCCCCAGCATTTT. It specifies CASSLAGQPQHF.

This chain joins TRBV7-9 and TRBJ2-2, with 7 bases that match TRBD2. V shed 5 bases and J 4 bases; nucleotides not matched to a gene: 1. Germline V gene data show CDR1 as SEHNR and CDR2 as FQNEAQ (reference sequence). The CDR3 sequence is 13 residues long. CDR3 sequence (DNA): TGTGCCAGCAGCCCGGGAGGCACCGGGGAGCTGTTTTTT. Its protein is CASSPGGTGELFF.

The rearrangement joins TRBV28 to TRBJ1-2; D is ambiguous. Germline V gene sequence: CDR1 MDHEN, CDR2 SYDVKM. The CDR3 is 11 amino acids. Trimming cost V 6 bases and J 4 bases, with 6 bases left between them. The CDR3 region is CASSRAYGYTF. For the CDR3, the DNA is TGTGCCAGCAGCCGGGCCTATGGCTACACCTTC.

This clone was counted only a few times. This sample also contains other DNA sequences that code for the same CDR3. The rearrangement uses TRBV7-8 and TRBJ1-5; the D is unclear. The CDR3 covers 15 residues. Trimming pared 2 bases from V and 0 bases from J, leaving 8 bases between. Germline V gene lookup returns CDR1 SGHVS and CDR2 FQNEAQ. Here the CDR3 reads CASSLFSDSNQPQHF. The CDR3 DNA follows: TGTGCCAGCAGCTTATTCTCTGATAGCAATCAGCCCCAGCATTTT. The complete variable domain, with remaining parts taken from reference TRBV7-8 and TRBJ1-5, reads GAGVSQSPRYKVAKRGQDVALRCDPISGHVSLFWYQQALGQGPEFLTYFQNEAQLDKSGLPSDRFFAERPEGSVSTLKIQRTQQEDSAVYLCASSLFSDSNQPQHFGDGTRLSIL.

V and J are TRBV29-1 and TRBJ2-7; 7 nucleotides line up with TRBD1. With 3 bases clipped from V and 6 bases from J, the junction kept 11 bases outside the gene matches. The CDR3 covers 14 residues. Looked up from germline, CDR1 is SQVTM and CDR2 is ANQGSEA. CDR3 in DNA: TGCAGCGTTGACCCACAGGGGTCCCAGGCCGAGCAGTACGTC. Translation: CSVDPQGSQAEQYV.

The V and J genes are TRBV12-5 and TRBJ1-3, with 8 positions matching TRBD1. Germline V gene data show CDR1 as LGHNT and CDR2 as FRNRAP. Trimming took 6 bases from V and 4 from J; bases not matched to a gene: 5. The CDR3 is made up of 14 amino acids. The CDR3 bases are TGTGCTAGTGGACCCGGGACAGGAGGAAACACCATATATTTT. Amino acids: CASGPGTGGNTIYF.

The chain uses TRBV9 and TRBJ2-1; D is perhaps TRBD2 (5 bases). CDR1 SGDLS and CDR2 YYNGEE come from the germline V gene. V was clipped by 5 bases and J by 7 bases, with 13 bases between them. CDR3 length equals 13 residues. The CDR3 loop reads CASSTYGGNEQFF. In nucleotides, the CDR3 is TGTGCCAGCAGTACCTACGGCGGGAATGAGCAGTTCTTC.

The chain employs TRBV19 and TRBJ1-6, with 8 positions matching TRBD1. Germline CDR1 reads LNHDA; CDR2 reads SQIVND (reference sequence). Trimming at V came to 3 bases and at J to 6 bases, leaving 1 base not matched to a gene. The CDR3 is made up of 14 amino acids. For the CDR3, the DNA is TGTGCCAGTAGTATGGACAGGGTTAATTCACCCCTCCACTTT. This translates into CASSMDRVNSPLHF.